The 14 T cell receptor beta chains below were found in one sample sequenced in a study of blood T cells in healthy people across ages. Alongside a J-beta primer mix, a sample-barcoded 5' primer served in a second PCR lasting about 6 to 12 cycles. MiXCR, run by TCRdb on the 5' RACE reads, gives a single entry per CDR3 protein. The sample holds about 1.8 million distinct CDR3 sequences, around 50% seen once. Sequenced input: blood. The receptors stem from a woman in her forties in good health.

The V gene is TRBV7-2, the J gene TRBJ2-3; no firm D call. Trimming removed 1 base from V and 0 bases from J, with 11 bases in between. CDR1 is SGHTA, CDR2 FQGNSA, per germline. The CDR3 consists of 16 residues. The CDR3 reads CASSLGLGSSTDTQYF. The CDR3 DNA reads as TGTGCCAGCAGCTTAGGACTGGGTTCTAGCACAGATACGCAGTATTTT.

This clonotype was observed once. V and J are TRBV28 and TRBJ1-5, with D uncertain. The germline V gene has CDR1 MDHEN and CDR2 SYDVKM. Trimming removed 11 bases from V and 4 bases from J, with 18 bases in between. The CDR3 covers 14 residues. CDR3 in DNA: TGTGCCTCAGCCGGGCATGCAGCAAATCAGCCCCAGCATTTT. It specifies CASAGHAANQPQHF.

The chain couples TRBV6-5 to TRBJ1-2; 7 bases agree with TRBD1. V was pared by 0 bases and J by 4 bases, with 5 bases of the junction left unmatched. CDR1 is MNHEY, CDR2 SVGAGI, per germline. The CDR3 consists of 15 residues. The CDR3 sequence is CASSYSRGRLYGYTF. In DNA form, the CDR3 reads TGTGCCAGCAGTTACTCGAGGGGGCGGCTCTATGGCTACACCTTC.

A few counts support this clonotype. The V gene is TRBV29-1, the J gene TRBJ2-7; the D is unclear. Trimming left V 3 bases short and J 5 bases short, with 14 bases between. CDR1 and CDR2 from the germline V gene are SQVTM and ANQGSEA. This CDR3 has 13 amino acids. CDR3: CSVDVGVLDEQYF. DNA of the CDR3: TGCAGCGTTGATGTAGGAGTTCTCGACGAGCAGTACTTC.

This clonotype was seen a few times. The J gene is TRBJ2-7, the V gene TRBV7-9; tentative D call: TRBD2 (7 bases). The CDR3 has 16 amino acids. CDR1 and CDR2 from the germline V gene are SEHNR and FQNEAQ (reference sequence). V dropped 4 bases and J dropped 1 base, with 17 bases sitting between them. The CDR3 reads CASSSPGGPQSYEQYF. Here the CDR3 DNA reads TGTGCCAGCAGCTCACCGGGGGGCCCGCAATCCTACGAGCAGTACTTC.

CDR3: CASSYFGRAQETQYF. The CDR3 coding sequence is TGTGCCAGCAGTTACTTCGGTAGGGCCCAAGAGACCCAGTACTTC. The chain employs TRBV6-5 and TRBJ2-5; the D is unclear. Looked up from germline, CDR1 is MNHEY and CDR2 is SVGAGI. The CDR3 is 15 amino acids. The V and J ends lost 1 base and 1 base respectively, with 10 bases between them.

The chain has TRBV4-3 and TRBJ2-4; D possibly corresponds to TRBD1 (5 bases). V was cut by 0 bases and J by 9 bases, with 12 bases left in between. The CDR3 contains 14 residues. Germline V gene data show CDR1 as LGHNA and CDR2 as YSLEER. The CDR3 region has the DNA TGCGCCAGCAGCCAAGAGCCGGCAGGGTCCATTCAGTACTTC. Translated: CASSQEPAGSIQYF.

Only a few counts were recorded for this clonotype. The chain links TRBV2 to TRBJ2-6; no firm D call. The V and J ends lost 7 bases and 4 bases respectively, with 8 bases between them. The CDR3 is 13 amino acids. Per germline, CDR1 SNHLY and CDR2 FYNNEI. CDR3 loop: CASKVHGANVLTF. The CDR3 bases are TGTGCCAGCAAAGTTCACGGGGCCAACGTCCTGACTTTC.

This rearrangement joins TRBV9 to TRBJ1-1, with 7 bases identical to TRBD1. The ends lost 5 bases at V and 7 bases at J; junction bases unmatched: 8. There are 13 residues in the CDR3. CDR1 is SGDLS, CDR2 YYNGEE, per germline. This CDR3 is CASRRQGVGEAFF. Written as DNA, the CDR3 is TGTGCCAGCAGAAGACAGGGCGTGGGTGAAGCTTTCTTT. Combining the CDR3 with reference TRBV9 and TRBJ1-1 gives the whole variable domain DSGVTQTPKHLITATGQRVTLRCSPRSGDLSVYWYQQSLDQGLQFLIQYYNGEERAKGNILERFSAQQFPDLHSELNLSSLELGDSALYFCASRRQGVGEAFFGQGTRLTVV.

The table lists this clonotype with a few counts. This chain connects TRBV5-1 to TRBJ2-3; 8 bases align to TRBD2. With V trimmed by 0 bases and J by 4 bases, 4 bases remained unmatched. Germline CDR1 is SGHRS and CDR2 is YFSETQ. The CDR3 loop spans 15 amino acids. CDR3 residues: CASSLVGLAADTQYF. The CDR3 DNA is TGCGCCAGCAGCTTGGTAGGACTAGCCGCAGATACGCAGTATTTT.

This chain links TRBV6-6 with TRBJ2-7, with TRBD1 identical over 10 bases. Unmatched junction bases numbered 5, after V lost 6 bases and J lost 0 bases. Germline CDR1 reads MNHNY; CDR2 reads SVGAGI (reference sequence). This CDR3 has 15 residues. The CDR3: CASSRGQGFSYEQYF. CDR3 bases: TGTGCCAGCAGCCGGGGACAGGGGTTCTCCTACGAGCAGTACTTC.

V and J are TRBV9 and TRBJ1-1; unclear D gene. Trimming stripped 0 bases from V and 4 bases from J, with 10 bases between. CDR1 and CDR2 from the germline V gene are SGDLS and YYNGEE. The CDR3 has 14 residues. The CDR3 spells CASSVGSPITEAFF. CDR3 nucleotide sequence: TGTGCCAGCAGCGTAGGCAGCCCGATCACTGAAGCTTTCTTT.

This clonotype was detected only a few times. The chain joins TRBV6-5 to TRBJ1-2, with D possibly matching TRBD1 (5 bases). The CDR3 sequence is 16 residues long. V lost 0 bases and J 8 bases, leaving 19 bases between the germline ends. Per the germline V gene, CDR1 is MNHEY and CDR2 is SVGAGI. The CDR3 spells CASSYSVGAGRGGYTF. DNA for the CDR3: TGTGCCAGCAGTTACTCGGTCGGCGCAGGGAGAGGCGGCTACACCTTC.

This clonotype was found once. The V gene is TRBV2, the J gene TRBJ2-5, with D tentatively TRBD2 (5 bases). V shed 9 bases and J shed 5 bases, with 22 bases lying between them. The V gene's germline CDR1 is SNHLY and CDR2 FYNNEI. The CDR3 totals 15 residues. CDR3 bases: TGTGCCAGTAACCAACGGACTCTAAATTCCGAGACCCAGTACTTC. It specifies CASNQRTLNSETQYF. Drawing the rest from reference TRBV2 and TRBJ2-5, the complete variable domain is EPEVTQTPSHQVTQMGQEVILRCVPISNHLYFYWYRQILGQKVEFLVSFYNNEISEKSEIFDDQFSVERPDGSNFTLKIRSTKLEDSAMYFCASNQRTLNSETQYFGPGTRLLVL.